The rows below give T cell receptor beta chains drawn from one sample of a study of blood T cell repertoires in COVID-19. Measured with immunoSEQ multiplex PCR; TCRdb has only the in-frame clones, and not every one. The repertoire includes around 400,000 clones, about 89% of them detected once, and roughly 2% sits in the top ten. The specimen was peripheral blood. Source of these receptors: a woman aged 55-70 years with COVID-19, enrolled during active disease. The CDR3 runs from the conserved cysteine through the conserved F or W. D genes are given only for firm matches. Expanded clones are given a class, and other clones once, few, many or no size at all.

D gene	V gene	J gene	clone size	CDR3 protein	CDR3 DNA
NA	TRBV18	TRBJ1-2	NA	CASSVTETHNYGYTF	TGTGCCAGCTCAGTCACAGAGACCCATAACTATGGCTACACCTTC
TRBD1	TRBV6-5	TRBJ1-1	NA	CASSSLAGGTEAFF	TGTGCCAGCAGTTCCCTGGCAGGGGGCACTGAAGCTTTCTTT
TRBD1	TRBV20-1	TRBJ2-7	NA	CSASPGQGHEQYF	TGCAGTGCTAGTCCTGGACAGGGCCACGAGCAGTACTTC
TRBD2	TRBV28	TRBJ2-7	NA	CASSSFSGGFSYEQYF	TGTGCCAGCAGTTCCTTTAGCGGGGGTTTCTCCTACGAGCAGTACTTC
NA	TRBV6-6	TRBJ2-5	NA	CASSYQGTETQYF	TGTGCCAGCAGTTACCAGGGTACAGAGACCCAGTACTTC
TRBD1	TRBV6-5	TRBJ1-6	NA	CASSYSQGAGHSPLHF	TGTGCCAGCAGTTACTCACAGGGGGCAGGGCATTCACCCCTCCACTTT
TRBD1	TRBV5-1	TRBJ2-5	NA	CASSPGQGETQYF	TGCGCCAGCAGCCCTGGACAGGGCGAGACCCAGTACTTC
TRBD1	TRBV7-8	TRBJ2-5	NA	CASSPGLGTGARKQETQYF	TGTGCCAGCAGCCCAGGGCTCGGTACAGGGGCGCGAAAACAAGAGACCCAGTACTTC
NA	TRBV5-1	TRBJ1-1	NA	CASSGGGGGGTEAFF	TGCGCCAGCAGCGGCGGAGGGGGAGGGGGCACTGAAGCTTTCTTT
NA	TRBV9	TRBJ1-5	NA	CASSVGVGAREPQHF	TGTGCCAGCAGCGTAGGGGTGGGGGCGCGGGAGCCCCAGCATTTT
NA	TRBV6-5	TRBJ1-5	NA	CASRGAGFSQPQHF	TGTGCCAGCCGGGGGGCAGGGTTTAGTCAGCCCCAGCATTTT
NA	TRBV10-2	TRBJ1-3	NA	CASSDRGTGNTIYF	TGCGCCAGCAGTGACAGGGGAACTGGAAACACCATATATTTT
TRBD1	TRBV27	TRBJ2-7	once	CASSARTGPSYEQYF	TGTGCCAGCAGTGCGCGGACAGGTCCTTCCTACGAGCAGTACTTC
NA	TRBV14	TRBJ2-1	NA	CASSQDRGRGYNEQFF	TGTGCCAGCAGCCAAGACAGAGGGAGAGGTTACAATGAGCAGTTCTTC
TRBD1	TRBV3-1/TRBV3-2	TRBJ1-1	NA	CASSRTGGGVTEAFF	TGTGCCAGCAGCCGAACAGGGGGCGGGGTCACTGAAGCTTTCTTT
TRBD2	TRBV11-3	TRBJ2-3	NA	CASSLVRGWRGSKGTDTQYF	TGTGCCAGCAGCTTAGTTCGGGGATGGCGGGGGTCCAAGGGCACAGATACGCAGTATTTT
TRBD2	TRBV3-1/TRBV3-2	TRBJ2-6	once	CASSQGGIGTSGSLEANVLTF	TGTGCCAGCAGCCAAGGAGGGATTGGGACTAGCGGATCTCTCGAGGCCAACGTCCTGACTTTC
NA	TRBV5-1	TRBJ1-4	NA	CASSFGGPNEKLFF	TGCGCCAGCAGCTTCGGAGGCCCTAATGAAAAACTGTTTTTT
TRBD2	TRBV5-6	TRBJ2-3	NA	CASSLSGGIADTQYF	TGTGCCAGCAGCTTAAGCGGGGGGATTGCAGATACGCAGTATTTT